A single sample gave rise to the 25 T cell receptor beta chains below, sequenced in a study of blood T cells in healthy people across ages. Primers used in a second PCR of roughly 7 to 12 cycles were a sample-barcoded 5' primer and a J-beta primer mix. TCRdb itself ran the 5' RACE reads through MiXCR, one entry per CDR3 protein. The repertoire has more than 1,400,000 distinct CDR3 sequences, 40% to 50% of them found once; the top ten carry 7.9%. Specimen: blood. The receptor source for this set is a woman aged 18 to 35 in good health.

This clonotype came up once. The V call is TRBV5-1, the J call TRBJ1-1; D is uncertain. Trimming took off 0 bases at V and 3 bases at J, with 12 bases between the two ends. Germline V gene lookup returns CDR1 SGHRS and CDR2 YFSETQ. The CDR3 loop spans 15 amino acids. CDR3 protein: CASSLAWAADTEAFF. CDR3 nucleotides: TGCGCCAGCAGCTTGGCTTGGGCGGCGGACACTGAAGCTTTCTTT.

This sequence joins TRBV20-1 and TRBJ2-7, with D tentatively TRBD2 (6 bases). The J call may be incorrect, as the DNA end agrees better with TRBJ2-4. The CDR3 has 14 residues. Germline V CDR1 and CDR2: DFQATT, SNEGSKA (reference sequence). CDR3 in DNA: TGCAGTGCTAGAAGCGGGCAGCCAGGGAACATTCAGTACTTC. It translates to CSARSGQPGNIQYF.

This chain links TRBV3-1 with TRBJ1-3; 8 positions match TRBD1. CDR3 length: 14 amino acids. The V gene end was trimmed by 4 bases and the J gene end by 4 bases; junction bases not matched to a gene: 3. Germline lookup yields CDR1 LGHDT and CDR2 YNNKEL (reference sequence). The CDR3 region is CASSPRDRGNTIYF. CDR3 bases: TGTGCCAGCAGCCCTCGGGACAGGGGAAACACCATATATTTT.

The chain recombines TRBV20-1 with TRBJ2-7; either TRBD1 or TRBD2 may fit D (6 bases each). The germline V and J ends were trimmed by 2 bases and 0 bases, with 14 bases remaining between them. Per germline, CDR1 DFQATT and CDR2 SNEGSKA (reference sequence). The CDR3 runs to 15 residues. CDR3 coding DNA: TGCAGTGCTAGACGGGGGCAGTGGGACTCCTACGAGCAGTACTTC. As protein: CSARRGQWDSYEQYF.

This clonotype has a count of ten or more. The chain employs TRBV10-3 and TRBJ2-1, with 10 bases fitting TRBD2. The CDR3 extends over 16 amino acids. J was trimmed by 7 bases and V by 0 bases; bases with no gene match: 6. In germline, CDR1 is ENHRY, CDR2 SYGVKD. The CDR3 spells CAISESGLAGGNEQFF. DNA for the CDR3: TGTGCCATCAGTGAGTCGGGATTAGCGGGAGGAAATGAGCAGTTCTTC.

The CDR3: CASSPMIGMRTEAFF. For the CDR3, the DNA is TGTGCCAGCAGCCCCATGATTGGAATGAGGACTGAAGCTTTCTTT. The chain recombines TRBV7-6 with TRBJ1-1; D gene ambiguous. CDR3 size: 15 residues. The germline V gene encodes CDR1 SGHVS and CDR2 FNYEAQ. Trimming took 5 bases from V and 5 from J, leaving 18 bases between them.

This clonotype was found a few times. The chain joins TRBV6-6 to TRBJ2-7; 7 nucleotides line up with TRBD1. V gave up 7 bases and J gave up 2 bases; unmatched junction bases: 8. The CDR3 is 14 amino acids. The germline gives CDR1 MNHNY, CDR2 SVGAGI (reference sequence). The CDR3 region is CASKLGQATYEQYF. The CDR3, as DNA: TGTGCCAGCAAACTCGGACAGGCCACCTACGAGCAGTACTTC.

The gene calls are TRBV11-2 and TRBJ2-7, with D uncertain. CDR3 length: 16 residues. Germline V gene lookup returns CDR1 SGHAT and CDR2 FQNNGV. Trimming removed 1 base from V and 7 bases from J, with 20 bases in between. The CDR3 bases are TGTGCCAGCAGCTTAGTAGGCACCCCAGCCCTACATGAGCAGTACTTC. This encodes CASSLVGTPALHEQYF.

V usage is TRBV7-9 and J usage is TRBJ2-1; 10 bases line up with TRBD2. This CDR3 is built from 14 residues. V shed 9 bases, J shed 8 bases, and the junction held 10 bases outside the gene matches. CDR1 is SEHNR, CDR2 FQNEAQ, per germline (reference sequence). As DNA, the CDR3 is TGTGCCAGGCTTAGCGGGAGGTTATTGGATGAGCAGTTCTTC. It codes for CARLSGRLLDEQFF.

This clonotype has only a few counts. V and J are TRBV10-3 and TRBJ1-5; TRBD1 matches 7 bases. After removal of 0 bases from V and 3 bases from J, the junction contained 5 bases not matched to a gene. The CDR3 loop spans 16 amino acids. The V gene's germline CDR1 is ENHRY and CDR2 SYGVKD. CDR3 in amino acids: CAISESARGVNQPQHF. In DNA, the CDR3 is TGTGCCATCAGTGAGTCGGCCAGGGGGGTCAATCAGCCCCAGCATTTT.

The chain combines TRBV4-1 with TRBJ1-2, with D perhaps matching TRBD1 (6 bases). Trimming took off 1 base at V and 2 bases at J, with 11 bases between the two ends. CDR1 and CDR2 (germline): MGHRA, YSYEKL. The CDR3 consists of 15 residues. DNA of the CDR3: TGCGCCAGCAGCCAAGTGGCAGGGGAAAACTATGGCTACACCTTC. Its protein product is CASSQVAGENYGYTF.

V is TRBV5-1 and J is TRBJ2-1; the D gene is possibly TRBD2 (7 bases). CDR1 SGHRS and CDR2 YFSETQ come from the germline V gene. Between the trimmed V and J ends, which lost 3 bases and 3 bases, there was a span of 16 bases. This CDR3 spans 16 amino acids. CDR3 nucleotides: TGCGCCAGCAGCTCAGTCGCGGGGGCCCTCTACAATGAGCAGTTCTTC. Amino acids: CASSSVAGALYNEQFF.

This clonotype has just a few counts. This rearrangement joins TRBV10-3 to TRBJ2-7, with D perhaps matching TRBD2 (5 bases). Trimming left V 4 bases short and J 2 bases short, with 15 bases between. Germline V gives CDR1 ENHRY, CDR2 SYGVKD. This CDR3 contains 15 residues. The CDR3 bases are TGTGCCATCAGTGTGAGAGGGCAGGACGCCTACGAGCAGTACTTC. Translated, it gives CAISVRGQDAYEQYF.

V usage is TRBV7-3 and J usage is TRBJ2-2; 9 bases align to TRBD2. The germline V gene encodes CDR1 SGHTA and CDR2 FQGTGA. The trim removed 0 bases at V and 6 bases at J, leaving 2 bases unmatched. The CDR3 loop spans 15 amino acids. The CDR3 DNA reads TGTGCCAGCAGCTTAACGGGACTAGCAGCCGGGGAGCTGTTTTTT. This encodes CASSLTGLAAGELFF.

This chain joins TRBV20-1 and TRBJ2-5; D ambiguous. The CDR3 sequence is 15 residues long. Germline V gene lookup returns CDR1 DFQATT and CDR2 SNEGSKA (reference sequence). V was clipped by 3 bases and J by 5 bases, with 19 bases between them. Written as DNA, the CDR3 is TGCAGTGCTAGGGCATGGGCCTACCTAACGGAGACCCAGTACTTC. This encodes CSARAWAYLTETQYF.

The chain couples TRBV3-1 to TRBJ2-1; D is unclear. The CDR3 extends over 12 amino acids. Germline assignment: CDR1 LGHDT and CDR2 YNNKEL (reference sequence). The ends were cut back, 2 bases at V and 13 bases at J, with 12 bases in the middle. The CDR3 DNA follows: TGTGCCAGCAGCCAATCGGTCGAGACCCAGTTCTTC. Translation: CASSQSVETQFF.

The CDR3: CASSYSGQGRGYTF. The CDR3 DNA reads TGTGCCAGCAGTTACTCGGGACAGGGACGCGGCTACACCTTC. The chain employs TRBV6-2 or TRBV6-3 and TRBJ1-2, with 9 positions matching TRBD1. Germline V gene sequence: CDR1 MNHEY, CDR2 SVGEGT. The CDR3 has 14 amino acids. Germline trimming cut 0 bases from V and 8 bases from J; bases unmatched to any gene: 4.

The chain combines TRBV19 with TRBJ2-7; 11 nucleotides match TRBD2. Looked up from germline, CDR1 is LNHDA and CDR2 is SQIVND (reference sequence). The CDR3 has 16 amino acids. The trim removed 4 bases at V and 7 bases at J, leaving 12 bases unmatched. The CDR3 DNA is TGTGCCAGTAGTACGCGGGGACTAGCGGAAAACAATGAGCAGTACTTC. It translates to CASSTRGLAENNEQYF.

The chain links TRBV9 to TRBJ1-1; D uncertain. Germline CDR1 SGDLS, CDR2 YYNGEE. V gave up 4 bases and J gave up 8 bases, with 21 bases separating them. This CDR3 region has 15 residues. CDR3 DNA sequence: TGTGCCAGCAGCTTCAACGGAGGCGACGCGTCAGAAGCTTTCTTT. Translated, it gives CASSFNGGDASEAFF. Drawing the rest from reference TRBV9 and TRBJ1-1, the complete variable domain is DSGVTQTPKHLITATGQRVTLRCSPRSGDLSVYWYQQSLDQGLQFLIQYYNGEERAKGNILERFSAQQFPDLHSELNLSSLELGDSALYFCASSFNGGDASEAFFGQGTRLTVV.

In DNA form, the CDR3 reads TGTGCCAGCACAATGGGACAGGGGAGGACCTACGAGCAGTACTTC. Amino acid sequence: CASTMGQGRTYEQYF. This chain connects TRBV25-1 to TRBJ2-7; 10 bases line up with TRBD1. This CDR3 is 15 amino acids long. V dropped 7 bases and J dropped 2; count of bases not matched to a gene: 8. Germline loops: CDR1 MGHDK, CDR2 SYGVNS.

The chain has TRBV9 and TRBJ2-7, with 13 bases fitting TRBD2. Germline V gene lookup returns CDR1 SGDLS and CDR2 YYNGEE. V trimming: 4 bases; J trimming: 3 bases; junction bases outside the gene matches: 10. CDR3 length equals 17 residues. DNA of the CDR3: TGTGCCAGCAGCCCCAGGACTAGCGGGGGCATAATCTACGAGCAGTACTTC. Protein: CASSPRTSGGIIYEQYF. The full variable domain, rest sourced from reference TRBV9 and TRBJ2-7, is DSGVTQTPKHLITATGQRVTLRCSPRSGDLSVYWYQQSLDQGLQFLIQYYNGEERAKGNILERFSAQQFPDLHSELNLSSLELGDSALYFCASSPRTSGGIIYEQYFGPGTRLTVT.

This clonotype was seen a few times. The chain carries TRBV4-1 and TRBJ2-3; 7 bases agree with TRBD1. The germline CDR1 and CDR2 sequences are MGHRA and YSYEKL. The trim removed 0 bases at V and 4 bases at J, leaving 19 bases unmatched. CDR3 size: 20 residues. The CDR3 loop reads CASSQDYYKRTGTRADTQYF. The CDR3 DNA reads as TGCGCCAGCAGCCAAGATTACTACAAGAGGACAGGTACCCGGGCAGATACGCAGTATTTT.

About this clonotype itself: Because the CDR3's place on the DNA is in doubt, the DNA is left out and the CDR3 is given as listed by TCRdb. The chain joins TRBV20-1 to TRBJ2-3; the tabulated D call, TRBD2, remains unverified against the DNA. The CDR3 is made up of 18 amino acids, end residues included. Germline values: CDR1 DFQATT, CDR2 SNEGSKA (reference sequence). The CDR3 protein is CSALPLWASGSSTDTRYF.

The chain uses TRBV12-3 or TRBV12-4 and TRBJ1-5; D gene unclear. The CDR3 contains 13 residues. V was cut by 5 bases and J by 0 bases, with 5 bases left in between. CDR3 sequence: CASSRTSNQPQHF. CDR3 nucleotide sequence: TGTGCCAGCAGTCGGACTAGCAATCAGCCCCAGCATTTT.

Turning to this clonotype: It may be a read error: a sequence one base away is much more abundant. V is TRBV7-2 and J is TRBJ2-7; 7 nucleotides align to TRBD2. J was trimmed by 9 bases and V by 2 bases; bases with no gene match: 13. CDR3 length: 15 residues. The germline V gene has CDR1 SGHTA and CDR2 FQGNSA. CDR3 DNA sequence: TGTGCCAGCAGCTTACCCGGGACTACCTCCCGGGGGCAGTACTTC. This encodes CASSLPGTTSRGQYF.